The 28 T cell receptor beta chains given below trace back to one sample, sequenced in a study of Graves' ophthalmopathy and Graves' hyperthyroidism. The study amplified TCR beta CDR3 regions using RNA transcripts. The first round was an RT-PCR with HTBI primers, and the second round was a multiplex PCR. Each CDR3 protein gets one entry after TCRdb re-called the multiplex PCR reads with MiXCR. The sample lists 620,000 or so distinct CDR3 sequences; over 20% were seen once. The sequenced sample was peripheral blood. Receptors originate from a woman aged 18-30 years with stable Graves' hyperthyroidism. Some clones in this sample may be carry-over from other donors' samples.

This clonotype was detected many times. The chain carries TRBV15 and TRBJ2-2; D may be TRBD1 (5 bases). Germline CDR1 is LNHNV and CDR2 is YYDKDF (reference sequence). V lost 3 bases to trimming and J lost 0 bases, with 8 bases between them. The CDR3 extends over 15 amino acids. CDR3 DNA: TGTGCCACCAGCAGGGACATCGCGAACACCGGGGAGCTGTTTTTT. It specifies CATSRDIANTGELFF.

This clonotype was found many times. V gene TRBV29-1 combines with J gene TRBJ2-2; D is perhaps TRBD1 (6 bases). V lost 5 bases and J 0 bases, leaving 13 bases between the germline ends. This CDR3 spans 15 amino acids. Germline-derived CDR1 and CDR2 are SQVTM and ANQGSEA. The CDR3 nucleotides are TGCAGCGTTCCGGCAGGGGCGTCGAACACCGGGGAGCTGTTTTTT. Its translation is CSVPAGASNTGELFF.

Ten or more counts support this clonotype. The V gene is TRBV6-1, the J gene TRBJ1-1; a possible D gene is TRBD1 (5 bases). The germline V gene encodes CDR1 MNHNS and CDR2 SASEGT. The germline V and J ends were trimmed by 6 bases and 11 bases, with 19 bases remaining between them. The CDR3 runs 13 residues. This CDR3 is CASSEPRPEGAFF. The CDR3 bases are TGTGCCAGCAGCGAACCTCGACCTGAGGGGGCTTTCTTT.

V is TRBV7-3 and J is TRBJ2-7; D is possibly TRBD1 or TRBD2 (5 bases each). The CDR3 loop spans 15 amino acids. Germline values: CDR1 SGHTA, CDR2 FQGTGA. Between the trimmed V and J ends, which lost 4 bases and 0 bases, there was a span of 13 bases. The CDR3: CASSSGTGSSYEQYF. Here the CDR3 DNA reads TGTGCCAGCAGCTCCGGGACGGGAAGCTCCTACGAGCAGTACTTC.

The genes are TRBV6-1 and TRBJ1-1; D perhaps matches TRBD1 (5 bases). Germline V gene data show CDR1 as MNHNS and CDR2 as SASEGT. V was pared by 10 bases and J by 1 base, with 13 bases between. This CDR3 spans 13 amino acids. CDR3 residues: CATGAPGNTEAFF. In nucleotides, the CDR3 is TGTGCCACCGGGGCCCCGGGGAACACTGAAGCTTTCTTT.

This clonotype was found many times. The chain couples TRBV10-2 to TRBJ2-5, with no clear D. V was clipped by 5 bases and J by 2 bases, with 9 bases between them. The germline V gene encodes CDR1 WSHSY and CDR2 SAAADI. The CDR3 has 13 amino acids. CDR3: CASSRTEQETQYF. DNA for the CDR3: TGCGCCAGCAGTAGGACGGAGCAAGAGACCCAGTACTTC.

This clonotype was observed a handful of times. The gene calls are TRBV28 and TRBJ1-1; D might be TRBD1 (5 bases). The germline V gene encodes CDR1 MDHEN and CDR2 SYDVKM. Between the trimmed V and J ends, which lost 4 bases and 8 bases, there was a span of 11 bases. The length of the CDR3 is 12 residues. CDR3 protein: CASSSRGGEAFF. The CDR3 nucleotides read TGTGCCAGCAGTTCTAGGGGTGGCGAAGCTTTCTTT.

The table lists this clonotype with many counts. The CDR3 region is CASSYLGSDTEAFF. The CDR3 DNA follows: TGTGCCAGCAGTTACTTAGGGAGCGACACTGAAGCTTTCTTT. The chain has TRBV6-2 or TRBV6-3 and TRBJ1-1; no clear D. The germline CDR1 and CDR2 sequences are MNHEY and SVGEGT. Trimming took 1 base from V and 3 from J, leaving 9 bases between them. The CDR3 sequence is 14 residues long.

In its sample, this clonotype was seen many times. The chain has TRBV19 and TRBJ1-1, with a weak D call TRBD1 (5 bases). Germline CDR1 LNHDA, CDR2 SQIVND (reference sequence). Trimming left V 4 bases short and J 0 bases short, with 12 bases between. The CDR3 contains 15 residues. CDR3 amino acids: CASSTGSLMNTEAFF. The CDR3 DNA reads TGTGCCAGTAGTACAGGGTCCCTTATGAACACTGAAGCTTTCTTT.

This clonotype occurred a few times. V usage is TRBV28 and J usage is TRBJ1-3; 11 bases fit TRBD1. V trimming: 5 bases; J trimming: 3 bases; junction bases outside the gene matches: 6. The CDR3 is 16 amino acids. Germline lookup yields CDR1 MDHEN and CDR2 SYDVKM. This CDR3 reads CASSPGDRGNGNTIYF. CDR3 nucleotide sequence: TGTGCCAGCAGTCCCGGGGACAGGGGGAATGGAAACACCATATATTTT.

This chain uses TRBV5-4 with TRBJ2-2, with TRBD1 matching 9 bases. The germline CDR1 and CDR2 sequences are SGHNT and YYREEE (reference sequence). This CDR3 contains 16 residues. V was pared by 2 bases and J by 0 bases, with 2 bases of the junction left unmatched. CDR3 region: CASSFRTGANTGELFF. CDR3 nucleotides: TGTGCCAGCAGCTTTAGGACAGGGGCGAACACCGGGGAGCTGTTTTTT.

This clonotype was picked up a small number of times. The rearrangement joins TRBV2 to TRBJ2-5, with D unclear. Per the germline V gene, CDR1 is SNHLY and CDR2 is FYNNEI. The CDR3 is 15 amino acids. The germline V and J ends were trimmed by 0 bases and 1 base, with 9 bases remaining between them. The DNA for the CDR3 is TGTGCCAGCAGTGAAGCGAGGTGGGGCCAAGAGACCCAGTACTTC. It is translated as CASSEARWGQETQYF.

Many counts were recorded for this clonotype. The chain combines TRBV27 with TRBJ1-1, with unresolved D. This CDR3 contains 15 residues. V was clipped by 3 bases and J by 1 base, with 12 bases between them. CDR1 and CDR2 (germline): MNHEY, SMNVEV (reference sequence). The CDR3 sequence is CASSFSSSGNTEAFF. The CDR3 DNA sequence: TGTGCCAGCAGTTTCTCCTCATCGGGGAACACTGAAGCTTTCTTT.

The chain has TRBV6-1 and TRBJ2-7, with D unresolved. Germline V gene data show CDR1 as MNHNS and CDR2 as SASEGT. The CDR3 consists of 12 residues. Trimming took off 6 bases at V and 2 bases at J, with 8 bases between the two ends. In DNA form, the CDR3 reads TGTGCCAGCAGGTCAGTGACCTACGAGCAGTACTTC. Amino acids: CASRSVTYEQYF.

This clonotype was observed at least ten times. The chain is built from TRBV6-1 and TRBJ1-5; D remains ambiguous. Germline V lookup: CDR1 MNHNS, CDR2 SASEGT. V lost 1 base and J 5 bases, leaving 18 bases between the germline ends. The CDR3 totals 17 residues. The chain's CDR3 is CASSEVRSWTEYQPQHF. The CDR3 region has the DNA TGTGCCAGCAGTGAAGTGAGGTCTTGGACCGAGTATCAGCCCCAGCATTTT.

This chain uses TRBV6-1 with TRBJ1-1; the D gene is possibly TRBD1 (5 bases). Trimming cost V 6 bases and J 0 bases, with 17 bases left between them. The CDR3 has 16 residues. Germline V lookup: CDR1 MNHNS, CDR2 SASEGT. CDR3 sequence (DNA): TGTGCCAGCAGACCCAAGTGGGACCTCCTGAACACTGAAGCTTTCTTT. Translating gives CASRPKWDLLNTEAFF.

This clonotype has more than one count but fewer than ten. A junction boundary mismatches the germline segment, possibly from a read error. J is TRBJ2-4 and V is TRBV5-1, with D possibly TRBD1 on 5 matching bases. Germline CDR1 and CDR2: SGHRS and YFSETQ. The CDR3 contains 13 residues. The DNA of the CDR3 is TGCGCCAGCAGGGACACCAAAAAAAACATTAAGTACTTC. Its translation: CASRDTKKNIKYF.

Note on this clonotype: A much larger clone sits a single nucleotide away, making a read error possible. The CDR3, as DNA: TGTGCCTGGAGGAACAGGGGGCACTCCTACGAGCATTACTTC. Protein sequence: CAWRNRGHSYEHYF. This rearrangement joins TRBV30 to TRBJ2-7; 9 bases align to TRBD1. The CDR3 sequence is 14 residues long. From germline, CDR1 is GTSNPN and CDR2 SVGIG (reference sequence). Using reference TRBV30 and TRBJ2-7 for the parts outside the CDR3, the full variable domain is SQTIHQWPATLVQPVGSPLSLECTVEGTSNPNLYWYRQAAGRGLQLLFYSVGIGQISSEVPQNLSASRPQDRQFILSSKKLLLSDSGFYLCAWRNRGHSYEHYFGPGTRLTVT.

This clonotype has at least ten counts. V usage is TRBV2 and J usage is TRBJ2-7; D possibly corresponds to TRBD2 (5 bases). Trimming removed 6 bases at V and 3 bases at J, with 15 bases between. The CDR3 length is 14 residues. The germline CDR1 and CDR2 sequences are SNHLY and FYNNEI. The CDR3 loop reads CASSQGGPLYEQYF. For the CDR3, the DNA is TGTGCCAGCAGCCAAGGCGGGCCACTCTACGAGCAGTACTTC. Looking up the rest from reference TRBV2 and TRBJ2-7 gives the full variable domain: EPEVTQTPSHQVTQMGQEVILRCVPISNHLYFYWYRQILGQKVEFLVSFYNNEISEKSEIFDDQFSVERPDGSNFTLKIRSTKLEDSAMYFCASSQGGPLYEQYFGPGTRLTVT.

The gene calls are TRBV12-3 or TRBV12-4 and TRBJ1-2, with no clear D. Trimming took 4 bases from V and 4 from J, leaving 13 bases between them. The CDR3 is 14 amino acids. The CDR3 sequence: CASSYSGAGYGYTF. CDR3 DNA sequence: TGTGCCAGCAGTTACTCGGGCGCTGGCTATGGCTACACCTTC.

This clonotype was detected only a few times. The chain combines TRBV6-5 with TRBJ1-5; maybe TRBD1 (5 bases). The length of the CDR3 is 13 residues. Trimming stripped 4 bases from V and 3 bases from J, with 7 bases between. CDR1 is MNHEY, CDR2 SVGAGI, per germline. The CDR3 reads CASSSGFNQPQHF. The CDR3 DNA reads as TGTGCCAGCAGTTCAGGGTTCAATCAGCCCCAGCATTTT.

This clonotype was found many times. V and J are TRBV3-1 and TRBJ2-5; D call uncertain. V was clipped by 0 bases and J by 2 bases, with 13 bases between them. The CDR3 spans 16 residues. The germline CDR1 and CDR2 sequences are LGHDT and YNNKEL (reference sequence). As DNA, the CDR3 is TGTGCCAGCAGCCAAGATGCTCTCTCGACGCAAGAGACCCAGTACTTC. Protein: CASSQDALSTQETQYF.

Details on this clonotype: No conserved phenylalanine or tryptophan is present at the end of the CDR3, so a read error is the likely explanation. J is TRBJ2-7 and V is TRBV11-2; no clear D. In germline, CDR1 is SGHAT, CDR2 FQNNGV. Trimming pared 0 bases from V and 7 bases from J, leaving 13 bases between. The CDR3 contains 14 residues. Here the CDR3 reads CASSLEFDGPEQYL. CDR3 DNA sequence: TGTGCCAGCAGCTTAGAATTCGACGGGCCAGAGCAGTACCTC.

There are many counts of this clonotype. The rearrangement uses TRBV18 and TRBJ2-5; D remains unclear. This CDR3 contains 12 residues. Looked up from germline, CDR1 is KGHSH and CDR2 is LQKENI. Trimming shortened V by 8 bases and J by 5 bases, and 12 bases separated the two germline ends. CDR3 nucleotides: TGTGCCAGCAGCCCCTTGGGGGAGACCCAGTACTTC. It is translated as CASSPLGETQYF.

This clonotype showed up just a few times. The CDR3 spells CASSRTSGRAATGELFF. The CDR3 nucleotides are TGTGCCAGCAGTAGGACTAGCGGGAGGGCCGCCACCGGGGAGCTGTTTTTT. The chain combines TRBV2 with TRBJ2-2; 15 bases are shared with TRBD2. This CDR3 has 17 amino acids. Germline CDR1 SNHLY, CDR2 FYNNEI. V dropped 5 bases and J dropped 4; count of bases not matched to a gene: 5.

Ten or more counts support this clonotype. The rearrangement joins TRBV27 to TRBJ1-6; D is possibly TRBD1 (5 bases). Trimming shortened V by 1 base and J by 5 bases, and 15 bases separated the two germline ends. The CDR3 loop spans 17 amino acids. Germline CDR1 reads MNHEY; CDR2 reads SMNVEV (reference sequence). The CDR3 DNA follows: TGTGCCAGCAGTTTATTCCTCAGGGAGGGTCATAATTCACCCCTCCACTTT. It is translated as CASSLFLREGHNSPLHF.

This clonotype was counted ten times or more. The rearrangement uses TRBV30 and TRBJ1-5; D is possibly TRBD1 (5 bases). Germline lookup yields CDR1 GTSNPN and CDR2 SVGIG (reference sequence). The CDR3 extends over 14 amino acids. The V gene lost 0 bases and the J gene lost 7 bases, with 13 bases spanning the gap. The CDR3 sequence: CAWSVPGGRQPQHF. Here the CDR3 DNA reads TGTGCCTGGAGTGTTCCGGGGGGAAGACAGCCCCAGCATTTT.

J is TRBJ2-7 and V is TRBV5-1; D is uncertain. Germline V gives CDR1 SGHRS, CDR2 YFSETQ. This CDR3 is 13 amino acids long. The ends were cut back, 3 bases at V and 3 bases at J, with 10 bases in the middle. The DNA for the CDR3 is TGCGCCAGCAGCTCGCAGCTGGGCTACGAGCAGTACTTC. Protein: CASSSQLGYEQYF.